Included here is one TCR beta chain sequence, with context. This clonotype has a count of ten or more. Which antigen it targets is not known. Per-base quality was not reported, and no clone a single base away is much larger than it. These data originate in a study of T cells after yellow fever vaccination (dated by TCRdb to between 2018 and 2021). For context, the study as a whole: The SMART-Seq v4 Ultra Low Input RNA kit was used to prepare libraries from fractions with low cell numbers. Bulk PBMC replicates and cell subsets were isolated from blood drawn at multiple timepoints before and after both primary and secondary immunization. Bulk TCR alpha and beta repertoires were sequenced longitudinally to track T-cell clones before and after primary and booster YFV17D yellow fever vaccination. Two healthy male donors, one aged 18 to 29 and one aged 30 to 40 years, were included in the cohort. The paper's findings and limits, for the study overall: Because the study included only two donors, the extent to which the findings can be generalized is limited. A small share of clonotypes occurred in both CD4 and CD8 compartments, likely arising from convergent recombination. Compared with the primary T-cell response, the secondary T-cell response was faster but weaker, reaching its peak on day 5 rather than on day 15. After the booster, most of the clones that had expanded following primary vaccination were detected again (96% of CD4 and 85% to 90% of CD8), which suggests that memory was broadly maintained. FACS-sorted repertoires could contain abundant contaminating clonotypes from the bulk population, so computational filtering was required.

TCR cDNA was synthesized by 5'RACE template switching, which introduced a universal primer site and unique molecular identifiers. Priming for cDNA synthesis came from both the TCR alpha and TCR beta constant segments. Library amplification used two PCR steps, and the second PCR step added sample barcodes and sequencing adapters. Libraries were sequenced on Illumina HiSeq 2500 (2x100 bp) or NovaSeq (2x150 bp). The authors processed their data as follows. MIGEC handled demultiplexing of reads and collapsing into UMI consensus sequences, while MiXCR performed V(D)J alignment. Clonotypes responding to the vaccine were identified with edgeR on replicate PBMC samples, with the criteria of FDR below 0.01 and a log2 fold change above 5 up to day 15. Each bulk clonotype was labeled CD4 or CD8 based on which sequenced repertoire, CD4 or CD8, contained the clonotype at higher abundance. TCRdb ran its own pipeline on the public reads, namely fastp trimming at Q25 and MiXCR clone calling, and kept in-frame beta chains. A single entry per CDR3 protein holds the most common genes and DNA from its merged rows. The V and J calls, along with clone size, are taken from TCRdb and not from the paper's own processing. The sample contains about 160,000 distinct CDR3 sequences, approximately 6.7% of them found a single time. The top ten clones comprise 2.5% to 3% of the sample.

V lost 0 bases and J lost 6 bases; the stretch between them is 9 bases long. CDR1 and CDR2, looked up from the germline V gene, are SGHRS and YFSETQ. From the cysteine up to the phenylalanine, the CDR3 has a length of 14 residues. Only the CDR3 part of the read is kept: 42 bases, read in frame from the first base. The treatment or condition label, read with the paper, signifies: live attenuated yellow fever vaccine strain. PBMCs were isolated from peripheral blood using a standard Ficoll-Paque protocol. Dynabeads CD4 and CD8 positive selection kits were used to isolate CD4 and CD8 T-cell fractions. TriZol was used to extract RNA from bulk PBMCs, CD4 and CD8 fractions, and dextramer-positive and dextramer-negative fractions.

This TCR came from a man aged 18 to 30 who received the YFV17D yellow fever vaccine. The chain employs TRBV5-1 and TRBJ1-4; the D gene is perhaps TRBD1, from 6 matching bases. Sequences were derived from CD4+ T cells sorted from PBMCs, sampled 4 to 6 days after the first yellow fever vaccination. The CDR3 amino acid sequence is: CASSLAGADEKLFF. The nucleotide sequence reads TGCGCCAGCAGCTTGGCGGGGGCTGATGAAAAACTGTTTTTT.